Listed below are T cell receptor beta chains from one sample, sequenced in a study of blood T cell repertoires in COVID-19. TCRdb's copy holds only in-frame clones and misses some; the assay was immunoSEQ multiplex PCR. The sample lists 25,000 to 35,000 clones; roughly 88% were seen once. The sequenced sample was peripheral blood. Receptors were obtained from a human donor in a cohort sampled during active COVID-19. Both conserved end residues are part of each CDR3. A D gene is named only where the DNA matches it firmly. Clone size is given for some rows only: seen once, a few or many times, or a class if the clone is expanded.

V gene	clone size	J gene	D gene	CDR3 protein	CDR3 DNA
TRBV18	-	TRBJ2-1	TRBD2	CASSPTGGDNEQFF	TGTGCCAGCTCACCGACCGGGGGGGACAATGAGCAGTTCTTC
TRBV23-1	-	TRBJ2-7	-	CASSHPMAESTYEQYF	TGCGCCAGCAGTCACCCGATGGCGGAGTCGACCTACGAGCAGTACTTC
TRBV7-9	-	TRBJ2-3	-	CASTPRDTQYF	TGTGCCAGCACCCCCCGAGATACGCAGTATTTT
TRBV7-8	-	TRBJ1-2	-	CASSPRFGLYGYTF	TGTGCCAGCAGCCCCCGCTTCGGACTCTATGGCTACACCTTC
TRBV7-2	once	TRBJ2-1	-	CASSTQGGDEQFF	TGTGCCAGCAGCACACAGGGGGGGGATGAGCAGTTCTTC
TRBV30	-	TRBJ2-3	TRBD2	CAWSGKTSDYTDTQYF	TGTGCCTGGAGTGGTAAGACTAGCGATTACACAGATACGCAGTATTTT
TRBV2	-	TRBJ1-4	-	CASSEVGTPEVGKLFF	TGTGCCAGCAGTGAAGTGGGGACACCCGAAGTGGGAAAACTGTTTTTT
TRBV3-1/TRBV3-2	-	TRBJ1-3	TRBD1	CASSQGQGISGNTIYF	TGTGCCAGCAGCCAAGGACAGGGGATCTCTGGAAACACCATATATTTT
TRBV10-3	-	TRBJ1-5	-	CAISESGGDQPQHF	TGTGCCATCAGTGAGTCGGGAGGGGATCAGCCCCAGCATTTT
TRBV12-3/TRBV12-4	-	TRBJ1-5	-	CASSIQGPQHF	TGTGCCAGCAGCATCCAGGGACCCCAGCATTTT
TRBV18	-	TRBJ2-2	-	CASSPRENTGELFF	TGTGCCAGCTCACCCAGGGAAAACACCGGGGAGCTGTTTTTT
TRBV5-8	-	TRBJ2-3	TRBD1	CASSRTGIADTQYF	TGTGCCAGCAGCCGGACAGGGATCGCAGATACGCAGTATTTT
TRBV11-1	-	TRBJ2-7	TRBD1	CASSLSTGQGYEQYF	TGTGCCAGCAGCTTATCCACGGGACAGGGTTACGAGCAGTACTTC
TRBV11-2	few	TRBJ1-1	TRBD1	CASSYTGGWSTEAFF	TGTGCCAGCAGCTATACAGGGGGCTGGAGCACTGAAGCTTTCTTT
TRBV3-1/TRBV3-2	few	TRBJ2-1	-	CASSQDPRLLSSYNEQFF	TGTGCCAGCAGCCAAGATCCGCGACTCTTGAGCTCCTACAATGAGCAGTTCTTC
TRBV10-1	-	TRBJ2-1	-	CASSAGRGINEQFF	TGCGCCAGCAGTGCGGGCAGGGGTATCAATGAGCAGTTCTTC
TRBV3-1/TRBV3-2	-	TRBJ2-3	TRBD2	CASSQDTSGGSTDTQYF	TGTGCCAGCAGCCAAGATACCAGCGGGGGGAGCACAGATACGCAGTATTTT
TRBV23-1	-	TRBJ2-7	TRBD1	CARPGQSYEQYF	TGCGCCAGACCGGGACAGTCCTACGAGCAGTACTTC
TRBV11-2	-	TRBJ1-1	-	CASSLVVSGEAFF	TGTGCCAGCAGCTTAGTCGTCTCCGGTGAAGCTTTCTTT
TRBV6-2/TRBV6-3	-	TRBJ1-2	-	CASSYPGEARYGYTF	TGTGCCAGCAGTTACCCCGGGGAAGCCCGGTATGGCTACACCTTC